This passage covers 21 T cell receptor beta chains from one sample sequenced in a study of tumor and adjacent non-tumor tissue in lung cancer. The library came from three nested PCR rounds adapted from ARM-PCR protocols. One entry per CDR3 protein, called by TCRdb with MiXCR from the multiplex PCR reads. This repertoire shows around 99,000 distinct CDR3 sequences, around 75% found once; its top ten account for 35% to 40%. This sample's RNA came from whole unsorted tissue. The specimen was lung tumor tissue. The receptors originated from a woman aged 60-70 years with non-small cell lung cancer.

A single count supports this clonotype. The rearrangement joins TRBV6-1 to TRBJ1-5; possible D gene TRBD1, 5 bases. This CDR3 is built from 17 residues. Germline lookup yields CDR1 MNHNS and CDR2 SASEGT. The V end was cut by 3 bases, the J end by 5 bases, with 20 bases between. CDR3 loop: CASSEGKTVGSDQPQHF. CDR3 DNA: TGTGCCAGCAGTGAGGGTAAGACAGTGGGGAGCGATCAGCCCCAGCATTTT.

This clonotype was seen at least ten times. V usage is TRBV19 and J usage is TRBJ1-5, with unresolved D. The germline gives CDR1 LNHDA, CDR2 SQIVND (reference sequence). Trimming removed 4 bases from V and 7 bases from J, with 11 bases in between. This CDR3 is 13 amino acids long. The CDR3 region has the DNA TGTGCCAGTAGTAAGGGCGGAGGGCAGCCCCAGCATTTT. Translated, it gives CASSKGGGQPQHF.

Notes on this clonotype: The germline gene is not matched at one end of the junction; a read error may be the cause. V gene TRBV6-2 or TRBV6-3 combines with J gene TRBJ2-3; D could derive from TRBD1 or TRBD2 (5 bases each). From germline, CDR1 is MNHEY and CDR2 SVGEGT. The CDR3 totals 15 residues. The CDR3 DNA sequence: TGTACCAGCAGTTCCATGGGGGAACAGACAGATACGCAGTATTTT. Its translation is CTSSSMGEQTDTQYF.

With respect to this clonotype: This could be a read error, since a much larger clone is one nucleotide away. This chain uses TRBV7-8 with TRBJ2-7; D uncertain. CDR1 is SGHVS, CDR2 FQNEAQ, per germline. There are 14 residues in the CDR3. V was trimmed by 3 bases and J by 2 bases, leaving 11 bases between them. CDR3 bases: TGTGCCAGCAGCTTGAAGAGCAGCCCCTACGAGCAGTACTTC. Its translation: CASSLKSSPYEQYF.

About this clonotype: The junction differs from germline at one of its ends, possibly a read error. The gene calls are TRBV29-1 and TRBJ2-5; perhaps TRBD1 as D (5 bases). Germline V gene data show CDR1 as SQVTM and CDR2 as ANQGSEA. The CDR3 contains 12 residues. CDR3 bases: TGCAGCGTCCGTTTGGGGCTGCAGACCCAGTATTTC. This encodes CSVRLGLQTQYF.

This clonotype was observed many times. V gene TRBV6-5 combines with J gene TRBJ2-3, with D unclear. The CDR3 totals 11 residues. Trimming took off 4 bases at V and 2 bases at J, with 1 base between the two ends. Germline V gives CDR1 MNHEY, CDR2 SVGAGI. Here the CDR3 reads CASSSTDTQYF. The CDR3 DNA reads as TGTGCCAGCAGTTCCACAGATACGCAGTATTTT.

Turning to this clonotype: Since a much larger clone is just one base distant, this may be a read error. The chain is built from TRBV20-1 and TRBJ1-2; D gene unclear. There are 14 residues in the CDR3. From germline, CDR1 is DFQATT and CDR2 SNEGSKA (reference sequence). V lost 0 bases, J lost 3 bases, and 11 bases lay in between. The CDR3 DNA sequence: TGCAGTGCTAGAGAGTCCGGGGAGGACTATGGCTACACCTTC. Translation gives CSARESGEDYGYTF.

This clonotype was observed a few times. This sequence may be a read error, since a much larger clone differs from it by one base. The chain recombines TRBV20-1 with TRBJ2-5, with 14 nucleotides matching TRBD2. The CDR3 is made up of 15 amino acids. Germline V gene lookup returns CDR1 DFQATT and CDR2 SNEGSKA (reference sequence). This chain's CDR3 is CSGRGGLAGEETQYF. The CDR3 DNA sequence: TGCAGTGGTAGAGGGGGACTAGCGGGAGAAGAGACCCAGTACTTC.

Notes on this clonotype: Since the CDR3 does not end with the conserved phenylalanine or tryptophan, this likely comes from a read error. Because the CDR3's place on the DNA is in doubt, the DNA is left out and the CDR3 is given as listed by TCRdb. V is TRBV20-1 and J is TRBJ2-3; TRBD1, the table's D call, was not compared with the DNA. The CDR3 totals 14 residues, both ends included. Germline assignment: CDR1 DFQATT and CDR2 SNEGSKA (reference sequence). The CDR3 loop is CSARYVGDTDTKYS.

Concerning this clonotype itself: At one of its ends the junction is not consistent with the germline gene, which may arise from a read error. The chain links TRBV5-5 to TRBJ2-1; TRBD2 matches at 9 bases. The CDR3 covers 15 residues. Germline CDR1 and CDR2: SGHKS and YYEKEE (reference sequence). The CDR3 region has the DNA TGTCCCAGCAGGCTTGGACTAGCGTGGGGCAGTGAGCAGTTCTTC. Its protein is CPSRLGLAWGSEQFF.

The gene calls are TRBV28 and TRBJ2-1; D is unclear. Trimming took off 10 bases at V and 7 bases at J, with 11 bases between the two ends. This CDR3 has 11 amino acids. In germline, CDR1 is MDHEN, CDR2 SYDVKM. CDR3 protein: CATELRNEQFF. The CDR3 DNA sequence: TGTGCCACCGAACTCAGGAATGAGCAGTTCTTC.

As for this clonotype: This CDR3 is missing its conserved last phenylalanine or tryptophan, likely due to a read error. The rearrangement joins TRBV11-2 to TRBJ2-1, with a possible D match to TRBD2 (6 bases). This CDR3 has 15 residues. Germline CDR1 reads SGHAT; CDR2 reads FQNNGV. V lost 5 bases and J lost 12, with 23 bases in between. CDR3 protein: CASSKTGTAGSGQFY. The CDR3 bases are TGTGCCAGCAGCAAAACCGGGACGGCCGGGAGCGGGCAGTTCTAC.

As to this clonotype: It may be a read error: a sequence one base away is much more abundant. V is TRBV29-1 and J is TRBJ2-1; D is unresolved. This CDR3 has 13 residues. The germline CDR1 and CDR2 sequences are SQVTM and ANQGSEA. Here the CDR3 reads CSVEVRVYNEQFF. CDR3 in DNA: TGCAGCGTGGAAGTTAGGGTCTACAATGAGCAGTTCTTC.

This clonotype was seen at least ten times. CDR3: CASSLFSSGNDEQYF. CDR3 nucleotide sequence: TGTGCCAGCAGCTTATTTTCGAGCGGGAACGACGAGCAGTACTTC. The chain is built from TRBV11-2 and TRBJ2-7; 7 nucleotides line up with TRBD2. The germline V gene has CDR1 SGHAT and CDR2 FQNNGV. The V and J ends lost 2 bases and 5 bases, in that order; junction bases with no gene match: 9. CDR3 length: 15 residues. The variable domain in full, completed from reference TRBV11-2 and TRBJ2-7, reads EAGVAQSPRYKIIEKRQSVAFWCNPISGHATLYWYQQILGQGPKLLIQFQNNGVVDDSQLPKDRFSAERLKGVDSTLKIQPAKLEDSAVYLCASSLFSSGNDEQYFGPGTRLTVT.

The chain uses TRBV21-1 and TRBJ2-2. TRBV21-1 is shown as a pseudogene. The CDR3 has 11 residues. The CDR3 protein is CASRKDGELFF. Written as DNA, the CDR3 is TGTGCCAGCAGGAAAGACGGGGAGCTGTTTTTT.

Details on this clonotype: The CDR3 carries no conserved terminal phenylalanine or tryptophan, so it likely arises from a read error. This chain uses TRBV11-2 with TRBJ2-1; 8 bases align to TRBD1. CDR3 length: 14 amino acids. Germline-derived CDR1 and CDR2 are SGHAT and FQNNGV. The CDR3 loop reads CTSSFSDRGNEQFY. CDR3 DNA: TGTACCAGCAGCTTTTCCGACAGGGGAAATGAGCAGTTCTAC.

Remarks on this clonotype: The junction does not match germline at one end; this may be a read error. The chain has TRBV6-5 and TRBJ2-3; D is unclear. Germline loops: CDR1 MNHEY, CDR2 SVGAGI. CDR3 length equals 13 residues. CDR3 loop: CAGSYSDTDTQYF. For the CDR3, the DNA is TGTGCCGGCAGTTACTCCGACACGGATACGCAGTATTTT.

The chain employs TRBV5-1 and TRBJ1-5; D might be TRBD1 (5 bases). The CDR3 extends over 15 amino acids. The germline V and J ends were trimmed by 0 bases and 6 bases, with 13 bases remaining between them. Germline V gene lookup returns CDR1 SGHRS and CDR2 YFSETQ. The DNA of the CDR3 is TGCGCCAGCAGCTTGGCCTCAGGGAACACTCAGCCCCAGCATTTT. Protein sequence: CASSLASGNTQPQHF.

The V call is TRBV20-1, the J call TRBJ1-1; D is perhaps TRBD1 (6 bases). CDR1 DFQATT and CDR2 SNEGSKA come from the germline V gene (reference sequence). V was trimmed by 6 bases and J by 4 bases, leaving 12 bases between them. The CDR3 consists of 12 residues. This CDR3 reads CSAPDSGTEAFF. The CDR3 DNA follows: TGCAGTGCGCCGGACAGTGGCACTGAAGCTTTCTTT.

This clonotype was seen at least ten times. The V call is TRBV6-5, the J call TRBJ2-3; 7 nucleotides agree with TRBD1. Germline V CDR1 and CDR2: MNHEY, SVGAGI. V shed 8 bases, J shed 9 bases, and the junction held 8 bases outside the gene matches. CDR3 size: 12 residues. CDR3 region: CASDDPRGTQYF. The CDR3 nucleotides read TGTGCCAGCGATGATCCCAGGGGGACGCAGTATTTT.

This chain links TRBV28 with TRBJ2-1; 9 bases map to TRBD1. J lost 6 bases, V lost 5 bases, and 5 bases had no gene match. The CDR3 consists of 14 residues. Germline CDR1 and CDR2: MDHEN and SYDVKM. This CDR3 is CASSPRTGANEQFF. The CDR3 bases are TGTGCCAGCAGTCCCCGGACAGGGGCCAATGAGCAGTTCTTC.